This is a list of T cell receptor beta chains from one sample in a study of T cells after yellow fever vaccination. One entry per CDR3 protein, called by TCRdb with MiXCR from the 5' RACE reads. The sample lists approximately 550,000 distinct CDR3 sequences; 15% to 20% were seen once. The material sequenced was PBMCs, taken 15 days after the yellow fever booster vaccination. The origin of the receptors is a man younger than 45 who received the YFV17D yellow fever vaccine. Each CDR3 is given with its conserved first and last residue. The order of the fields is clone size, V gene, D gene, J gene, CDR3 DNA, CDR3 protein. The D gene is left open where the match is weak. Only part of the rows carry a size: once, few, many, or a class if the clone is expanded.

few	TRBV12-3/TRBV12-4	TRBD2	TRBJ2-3	TGTGCCAGCAGTTTTCCCGCGGCGGGAGCAGATACGCAGTATTTT	CASSFPAAGADTQYF
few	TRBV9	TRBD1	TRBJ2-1	TGTGCCAGCAGCAAACAGGGGGCGTCCAATGAGCAGTTCTTC	CASSKQGASNEQFF
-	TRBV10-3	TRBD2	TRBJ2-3	TGTGCCATCAGCCGGACTAGCGGTAGCACAGATACGCAGTATTTT	CAISRTSGSTDTQYF
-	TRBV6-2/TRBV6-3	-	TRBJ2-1	TGTGCCAGCAGTAGGGGCTACAATGAGCAGTTCTTC	CASSRGYNEQFF
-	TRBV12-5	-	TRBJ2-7	TGTGCTAGTGGTTTGGTATCTCGGGCCTACGAGCAGTACTTC	CASGLVSRAYEQYF
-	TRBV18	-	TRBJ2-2	TGTGCCAGCTCGCCATCACGCTCGAACACCGGGGAGCTGTTTTTT	CASSPSRSNTGELFF
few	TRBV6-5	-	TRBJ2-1	TGTGCCAGCAGTTACTCGCCCAGCGAGATCTACAATGAGCAGTTCTTC	CASSYSPSEIYNEQFF
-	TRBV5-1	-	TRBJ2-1	TGCGCCAGCAGCGAGGGACTGGGGAATGAGCAGTTCTTC	CASSEGLGNEQFF
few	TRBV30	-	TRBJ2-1	TGTGCCTGGAGTGCCGGGCAGGGGCCTTACAATGAGCAGTTCTTC	CAWSAGQGPYNEQFF
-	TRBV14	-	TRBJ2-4	TGTGCCAGCAGCCAAGAAGCAGGGGTGAACATTCAGTACTTC	CASSQEAGVNIQYF
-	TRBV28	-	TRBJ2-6	TGTGCCAGCCTCGGAGGGGGGGCTGGGGCCAACGTCCTGACTTTC	CASLGGGAGANVLTF
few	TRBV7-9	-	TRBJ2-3	TGTGCCAGCAGCTCGAGACAGGACTGGGTGAATACGCAGTATTTT	CASSSRQDWVNTQYF
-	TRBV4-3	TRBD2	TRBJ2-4	TGCGCCAGCAGCCAAAGGGCGGGAGGGCCGGGAAACATTCAGTACTTC	CASSQRAGGPGNIQYF
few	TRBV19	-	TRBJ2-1	TGTGCCAGTAGACAGGGATACAATGAGCAGTTCTTC	CASRQGYNEQFF
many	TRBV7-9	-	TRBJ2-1	TGTGCCAGCAGCTCTTTAACAGGGTTGTATAACAATGAGCAGTTCTTC	CASSSLTGLYNNEQFF
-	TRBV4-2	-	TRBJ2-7	TGTGCCAGTAGGGATCTGAGGTCCTACGAGCAGTACTTC	CASRDLRSYEQYF
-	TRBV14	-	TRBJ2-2	TGTGCCAGCAGTCGCGCAACCACCGGGGAGCTGTTTTTT	CASSRATTGELFF
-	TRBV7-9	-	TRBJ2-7	TGTGCCAGCAGCTCGAGCAGGGCGCAGTACTTC	CASSSSRAQYF
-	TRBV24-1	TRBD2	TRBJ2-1	TGTGCCACCAGTGAGGGACTAGCGGGAAGGGATGAGCAGTTCTTC	CATSEGLAGRDEQFF
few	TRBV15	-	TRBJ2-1	TGTGCCACCAGCAGAGATGTGGCGGAGGGCAATGAGCAGTTCTTC	CATSRDVAEGNEQFF
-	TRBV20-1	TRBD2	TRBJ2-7	TGCAGTGCTCCGCTTCTAGCGGGAGAGCAGAGGTACGAGCAGTACTTC	CSAPLLAGEQRYEQYF
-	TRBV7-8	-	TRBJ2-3	TGTGCCAGCAGCTCTTACAGGGAGCCAGATACGCAGTATTTT	CASSSYREPDTQYF
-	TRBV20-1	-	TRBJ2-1	TGCAGTGCGAGACCCTCGAACTATCAGTCCTACAATGAGCAGTTCTTC	CSARPSNYQSYNEQFF
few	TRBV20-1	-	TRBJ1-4	TGCAGTGCTGACCGTGGTTCAACTAATGAAAAACTGTTTTTT	CSADRGSTNEKLFF
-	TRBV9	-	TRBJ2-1	TGTGCCAGCAGCGTAGAGTCCCCAAACACACACAATGAGCAGTTCTTC	CASSVESPNTHNEQFF
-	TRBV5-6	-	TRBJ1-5	TGTGCCAGCAGCTTGACTGACCGTCCCAATCAGCCCCAGCATTTT	CASSLTDRPNQPQHF
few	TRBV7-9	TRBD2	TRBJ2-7	TGTGCCAGCAGCACCGGGACTAGCTTTGAGCAGTACTTC	CASSTGTSFEQYF
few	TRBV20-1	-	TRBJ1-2	TGCAGTGCTAGAGACCGAGCTAACTATGGCTACACCTTC	CSARDRANYGYTF
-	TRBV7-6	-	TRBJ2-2	TGTGCCAGCAGCTTAGTTGGGGGGCTGTTTTTT	CASSLVGGLFF
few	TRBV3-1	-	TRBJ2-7	TGTGCCAGCAGACTACACCCCCAGGCCTACGAGCAGTACTTC	CASRLHPQAYEQYF
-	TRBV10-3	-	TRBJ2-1	TGTGCCACCAGCCGGGACGGTGGCCACAATGAGCAGTTCTTC	CATSRDGGHNEQFF
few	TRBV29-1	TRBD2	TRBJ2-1	TGCAGCGTTTCCGGGACTAGCGGGAGGGCCTACAATGAGCAGTTCTTC	CSVSGTSGRAYNEQFF
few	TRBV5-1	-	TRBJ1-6	TGCGCCAGCAGCTTGGAACAGTCCTATAATTCACCCCTCCACTTT	CASSLEQSYNSPLHF
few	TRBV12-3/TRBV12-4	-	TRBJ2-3	TGTGCCAGCAGTTACTTCGGGCGTACGCAGTATTTT	CASSYFGRTQYF
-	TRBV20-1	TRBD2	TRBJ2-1	TGCAGTGCCGGGACTAGCGGGAGGTATGAGCAGTTCTTC	CSAGTSGRYEQFF
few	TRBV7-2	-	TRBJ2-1	TGTGCCAGCAGCTTACATGCGGGTCTCAATGAGCAGTTCTTC	CASSLHAGLNEQFF
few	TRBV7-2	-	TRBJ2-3	TGTGCCAGCAGCCCAAGGCAACCGGGACGGTACACAGATACGCAGTATTTT	CASSPRQPGRYTDTQYF
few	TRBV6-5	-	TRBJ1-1	TGTGCCAGCATTAAGGACGGCCTGAACACTGAAGCTTTCTTT	CASIKDGLNTEAFF
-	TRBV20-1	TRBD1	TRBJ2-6	TGCAGTGCTAGGGGGCGGACAGGGTTCAGCTCTGGGGCCAACGTCCTGACTTTC	CSARGRTGFSSGANVLTF
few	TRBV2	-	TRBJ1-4	TGTGCCAGCACCAGGGTGGGCGAAAAACTGTTTTTT	CASTRVGEKLFF
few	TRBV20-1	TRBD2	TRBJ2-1	TGCAGTGCTGTCCCGGGGGGCGGGAGGGGTAATGAGCAGTTCTTC	CSAVPGGGRGNEQFF
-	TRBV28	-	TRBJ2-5	TGTGCCAGCAGTTTCGGGGGCCGACAGACCCAGTACTTC	CASSFGGRQTQYF
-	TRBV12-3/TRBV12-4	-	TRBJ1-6	TGTGCCAGCAGGGACAGATCAAATTCACCCCTCCACTTT	CASRDRSNSPLHF
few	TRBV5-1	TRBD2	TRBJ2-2	TGCGCCAGCAGCTTTAGGACTAGCGGGATCACCGGGGAGCTGTTTTTT	CASSFRTSGITGELFF
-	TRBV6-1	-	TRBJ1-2	TGTGCCAGCAGTCGTGATAGCCTGGGGGGCTACACCTTC	CASSRDSLGGYTF
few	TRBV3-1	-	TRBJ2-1	TGTGCCAGCAGCCAAACAGGCCACTCCTACAATGAGCAGTTCTTC	CASSQTGHSYNEQFF